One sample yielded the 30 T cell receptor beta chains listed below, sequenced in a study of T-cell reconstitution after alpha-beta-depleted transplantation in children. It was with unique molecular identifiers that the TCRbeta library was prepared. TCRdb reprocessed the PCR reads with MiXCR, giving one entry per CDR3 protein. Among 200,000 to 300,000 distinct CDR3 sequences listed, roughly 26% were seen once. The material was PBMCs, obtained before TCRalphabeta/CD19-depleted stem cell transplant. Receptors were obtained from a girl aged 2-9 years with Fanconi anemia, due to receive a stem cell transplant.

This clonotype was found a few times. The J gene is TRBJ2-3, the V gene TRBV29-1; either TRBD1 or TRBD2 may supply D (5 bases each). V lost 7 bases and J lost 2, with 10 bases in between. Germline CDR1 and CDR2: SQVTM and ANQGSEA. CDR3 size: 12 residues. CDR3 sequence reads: CSARDHTDTQYF. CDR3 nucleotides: TGCAGCGCTCGGGACCACACAGATACGCAGTATTTT.

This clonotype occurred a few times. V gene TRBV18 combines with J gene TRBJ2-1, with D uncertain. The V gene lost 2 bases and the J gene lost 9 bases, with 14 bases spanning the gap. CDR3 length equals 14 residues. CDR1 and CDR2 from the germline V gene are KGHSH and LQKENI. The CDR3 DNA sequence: TGTGCCAGCTCACCATCGCCCCCAAGAGCTGAGCAGTTCTTC. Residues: CASSPSPPRAEQFF.

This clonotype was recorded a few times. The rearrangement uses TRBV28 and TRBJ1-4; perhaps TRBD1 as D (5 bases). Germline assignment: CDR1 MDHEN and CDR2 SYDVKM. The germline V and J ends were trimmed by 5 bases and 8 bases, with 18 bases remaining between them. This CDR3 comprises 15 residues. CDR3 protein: CASSPLRGVGEKLFF. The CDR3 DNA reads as TGTGCCAGCAGTCCACTCAGAGGGGTGGGGGAAAAACTGTTTTTT. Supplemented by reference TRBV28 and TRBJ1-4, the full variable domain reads DVKVTQSSRYLVKRTGEKVFLECVQDMDHENMFWYRQDPGLGLRLIYFSYDVKMKEKGDIPEGYSVSREKKERFSLILESASTNQTSMYLCASSPLRGVGEKLFFGSGTQLSVL.

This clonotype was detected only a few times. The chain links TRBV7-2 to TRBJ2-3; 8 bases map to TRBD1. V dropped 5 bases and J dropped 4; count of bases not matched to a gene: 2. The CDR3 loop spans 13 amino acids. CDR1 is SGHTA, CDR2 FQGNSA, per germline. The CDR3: CASSRDRPDTQYF. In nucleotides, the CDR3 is TGTGCCAGCAGCAGGGACAGGCCAGATACGCAGTATTTT.

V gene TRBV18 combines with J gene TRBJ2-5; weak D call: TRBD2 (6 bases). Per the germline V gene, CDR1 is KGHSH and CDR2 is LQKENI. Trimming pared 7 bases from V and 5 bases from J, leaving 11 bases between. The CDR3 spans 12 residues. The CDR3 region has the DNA TGTGCCAGCTTATCCGGGACTGAGACCCAGTACTTC. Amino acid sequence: CASLSGTETQYF.

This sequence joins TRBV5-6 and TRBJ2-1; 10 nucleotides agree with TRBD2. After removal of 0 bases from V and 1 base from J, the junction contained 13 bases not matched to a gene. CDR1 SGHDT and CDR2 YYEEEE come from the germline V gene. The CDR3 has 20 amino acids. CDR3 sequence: CASSLEAALAGSRSYNEQFF. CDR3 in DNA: TGTGCCAGCAGCTTGGAAGCGGCACTAGCGGGAAGTAGGTCCTACAATGAGCAGTTCTTC.

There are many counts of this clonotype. The CDR3, as DNA: TGTGCCAGCAGCTCTAGGACGGCCACGGAGCAGTTCTTC. It is translated as CASSSRTATEQFF. The rearrangement uses TRBV13 and TRBJ2-1; the D is unclear. The CDR3 runs to 13 residues. The V gene lost 4 bases and the J gene lost 10 bases, with 14 bases spanning the gap. Germline CDR1 PRHDT, CDR2 FYEKMQ (reference sequence).

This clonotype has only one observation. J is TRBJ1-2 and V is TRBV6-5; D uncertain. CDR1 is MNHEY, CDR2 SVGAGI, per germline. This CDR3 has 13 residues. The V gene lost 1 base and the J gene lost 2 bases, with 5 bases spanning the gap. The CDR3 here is CASSYFRNYGYTF. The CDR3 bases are TGTGCCAGCAGTTACTTTCGGAACTATGGCTACACCTTC.

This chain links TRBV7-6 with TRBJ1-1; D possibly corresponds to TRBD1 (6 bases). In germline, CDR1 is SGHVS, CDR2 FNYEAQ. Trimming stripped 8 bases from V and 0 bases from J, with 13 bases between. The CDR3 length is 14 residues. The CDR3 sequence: CASLGGPLNTEAFF. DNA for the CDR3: TGTGCCAGCTTAGGGGGGCCCCTGAACACTGAAGCTTTCTTT.

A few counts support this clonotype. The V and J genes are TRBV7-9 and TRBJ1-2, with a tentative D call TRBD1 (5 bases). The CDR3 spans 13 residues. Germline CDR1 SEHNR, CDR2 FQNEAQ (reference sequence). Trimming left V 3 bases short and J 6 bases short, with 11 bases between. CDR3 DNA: TGTGCCAGCAGCTTGGAGGGGATCCATGGCTACACCTTC. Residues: CASSLEGIHGYTF.

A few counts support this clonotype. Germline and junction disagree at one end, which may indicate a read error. CDR3: CSATGTSSHEQYF. Written as DNA, the CDR3 is TGCAGCGCCACTGGGACTAGCTCCCACGAGCAGTACTTC. The chain carries TRBV29-1 and TRBJ2-7; 9 nucleotides line up with TRBD2. Germline-derived CDR1 and CDR2 are SQVTM and ANQGSEA. CDR3 length: 13 residues.

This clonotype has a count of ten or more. CDR3 sequence (DNA): TGCAGTGCTACAGTTTATGGGGCCTCTTCCTACGAGCAGTACTTC. Amino acids: CSATVYGASSYEQYF. V gene TRBV20-1 combines with J gene TRBJ2-7; tentatively, D is TRBD1 (5 bases). The CDR3 is 15 amino acids. Per germline, CDR1 DFQATT and CDR2 SNEGSKA (reference sequence). Between the trimmed V and J ends, which lost 4 bases and 1 base, there was a span of 17 bases.

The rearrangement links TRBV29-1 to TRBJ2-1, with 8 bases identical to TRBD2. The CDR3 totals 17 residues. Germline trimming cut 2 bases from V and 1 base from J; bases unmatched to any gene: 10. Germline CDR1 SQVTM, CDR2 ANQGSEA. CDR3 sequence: CSVEPGAGGGSYNEQFF. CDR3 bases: TGCAGCGTTGAACCCGGTGCGGGAGGAGGGTCCTACAATGAGCAGTTCTTC.

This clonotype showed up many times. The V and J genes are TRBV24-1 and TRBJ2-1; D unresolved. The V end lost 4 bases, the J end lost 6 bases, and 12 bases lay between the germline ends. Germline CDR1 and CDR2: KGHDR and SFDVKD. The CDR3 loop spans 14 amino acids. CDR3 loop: CATSDGHRVNEQFF. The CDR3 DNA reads TGTGCCACCAGTGACGGCCACCGCGTCAATGAGCAGTTCTTC.

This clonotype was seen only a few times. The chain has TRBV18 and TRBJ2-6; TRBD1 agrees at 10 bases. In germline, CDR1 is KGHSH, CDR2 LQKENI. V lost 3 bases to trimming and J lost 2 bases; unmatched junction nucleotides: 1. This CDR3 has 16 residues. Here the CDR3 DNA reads TGTGCCAGCTCACCGACAGGGGGCGCTGGGGCCAACGTCCTGACTTTC. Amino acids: CASSPTGGAGANVLTF.

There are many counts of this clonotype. The CDR3: CASRGQGADQPQHF. As DNA, the CDR3 is TGTGCCAGCAGGGGACAGGGGGCAGATCAGCCCCAGCATTTT. The chain recombines TRBV27 with TRBJ1-5; TRBD1 matches at 12 bases. Germline CDR1 and CDR2: MNHEY and SMNVEV (reference sequence). Unmatched junction bases numbered 2, after V lost 6 bases and J lost 5 bases. The CDR3 runs to 14 residues.

The CDR3 coding sequence is TGCGCCAGCAGCTTGCGGCCCCGGACAGGGTCCTACGAGCAGTACTTC. Translated, it gives CASSLRPRTGSYEQYF. The gene calls are TRBV5-1 and TRBJ2-7; 8 nucleotides align to TRBD1. The germline V gene encodes CDR1 SGHRS and CDR2 YFSETQ. The CDR3 is made up of 16 amino acids. V was pared by 1 base and J by 1 base, with 7 bases of the junction left unmatched.

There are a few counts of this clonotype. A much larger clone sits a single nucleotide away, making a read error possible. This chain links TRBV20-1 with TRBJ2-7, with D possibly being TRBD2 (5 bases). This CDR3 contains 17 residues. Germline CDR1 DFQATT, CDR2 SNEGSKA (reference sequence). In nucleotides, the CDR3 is TGCTGTGCTAGAGATAATCAGGCGGGCTTTCTCAAGTACGAGCAGTACTTC. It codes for CCARDNQAGFLKYEQYF.

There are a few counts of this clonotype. The CDR3 is CASSFQGMNTEAFF. CDR3 bases: TGCGCCAGCAGCTTCCAGGGTATGAACACTGAAGCTTTCTTT. The chain is built from TRBV5-1 and TRBJ1-1; possible D gene TRBD1, 5 bases. The CDR3 runs 14 residues. Germline CDR1 reads SGHRS; CDR2 reads YFSETQ. The germline V and J ends were trimmed by 2 bases and 0 bases, with 8 bases remaining between them.

Written as DNA, the CDR3 is TGTGCCAGCAGTGATAGGACAGGGCGGGATGAAAAACTGTTTTTT. It yields the protein CASSDRTGRDEKLFF. The V call is TRBV25-1, the J call TRBJ1-4; TRBD1 aligns across 8 bases. There are 15 residues in the CDR3. Germline lookup yields CDR1 MGHDK and CDR2 SYGVNS. J lost 6 bases, V lost 3 bases, and 6 bases had no gene match.

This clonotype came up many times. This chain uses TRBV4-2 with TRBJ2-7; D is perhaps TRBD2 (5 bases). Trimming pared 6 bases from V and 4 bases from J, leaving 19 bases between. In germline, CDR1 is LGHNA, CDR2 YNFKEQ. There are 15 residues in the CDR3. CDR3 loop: CASSMRETFEYEQYF. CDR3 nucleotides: TGTGCCAGCAGTATGAGGGAGACTTTTGAGTACGAGCAGTACTTC.

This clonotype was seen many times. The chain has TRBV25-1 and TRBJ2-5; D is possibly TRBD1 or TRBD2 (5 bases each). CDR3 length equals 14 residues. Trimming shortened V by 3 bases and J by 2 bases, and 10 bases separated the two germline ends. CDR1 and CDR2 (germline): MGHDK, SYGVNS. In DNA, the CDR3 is TGTGCCAGCAGTGAGGGGGTATTTCAAGAGACCCAGTACTTC. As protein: CASSEGVFQETQYF.

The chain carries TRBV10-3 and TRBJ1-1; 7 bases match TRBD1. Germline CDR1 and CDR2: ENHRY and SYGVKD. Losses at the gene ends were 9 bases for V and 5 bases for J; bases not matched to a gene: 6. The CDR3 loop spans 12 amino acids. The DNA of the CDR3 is TGTGCCATACAGGGGCAGGGAACTGAAGCTTTCTTT. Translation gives CAIQGQGTEAFF.

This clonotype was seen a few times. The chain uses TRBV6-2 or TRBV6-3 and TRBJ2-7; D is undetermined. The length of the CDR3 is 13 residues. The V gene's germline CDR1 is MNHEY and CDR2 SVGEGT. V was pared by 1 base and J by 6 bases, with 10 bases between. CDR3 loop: CASSYFGLGEQYF. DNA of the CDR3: TGTGCCAGCAGTTACTTCGGGCTTGGCGAGCAGTACTTC.

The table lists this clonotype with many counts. CDR3 nucleotide sequence: TGCAGCGTCATACTCGGGACTAACTACGAGCAGTACTTC. It is translated as CSVILGTNYEQYF. The rearrangement joins TRBV29-1 to TRBJ2-7, with 7 bases that match TRBD2. The CDR3 sequence is 13 residues long. Germline V gene data show CDR1 as SQVTM and CDR2 as ANQGSEA. Trimming at V came to 6 bases and at J to 3 bases, leaving 8 bases not matched to a gene.

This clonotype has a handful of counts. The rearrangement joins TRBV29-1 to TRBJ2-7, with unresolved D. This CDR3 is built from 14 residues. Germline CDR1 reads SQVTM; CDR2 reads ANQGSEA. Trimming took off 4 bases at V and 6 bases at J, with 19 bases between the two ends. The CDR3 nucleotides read TGCAGCGTTGGCATGCGCGGCCATGGTGCCGAGCAGTACTTC. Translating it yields CSVGMRGHGAEQYF.

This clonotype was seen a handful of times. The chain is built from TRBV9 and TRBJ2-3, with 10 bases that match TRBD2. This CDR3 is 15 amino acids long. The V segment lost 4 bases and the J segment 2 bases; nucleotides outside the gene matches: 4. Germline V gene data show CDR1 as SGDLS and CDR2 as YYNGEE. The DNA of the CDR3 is TGTGCCAGCAGCTTTAGCGGGAGGCCCACAGATACGCAGTATTTT. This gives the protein CASSFSGRPTDTQYF. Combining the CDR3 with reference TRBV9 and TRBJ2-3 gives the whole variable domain DSGVTQTPKHLITATGQRVTLRCSPRSGDLSVYWYQQSLDQGLQFLIQYYNGEERAKGNILERFSAQQFPDLHSELNLSSLELGDSALYFCASSFSGRPTDTQYFGPGTRLTVL.

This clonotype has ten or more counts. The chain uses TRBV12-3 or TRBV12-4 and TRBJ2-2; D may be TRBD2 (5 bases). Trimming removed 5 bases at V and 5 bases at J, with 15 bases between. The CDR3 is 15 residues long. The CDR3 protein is CASSLLGGGTGELFF. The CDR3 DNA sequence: TGTGCCAGCAGTCTACTCGGAGGTGGGACCGGGGAGCTGTTTTTT.

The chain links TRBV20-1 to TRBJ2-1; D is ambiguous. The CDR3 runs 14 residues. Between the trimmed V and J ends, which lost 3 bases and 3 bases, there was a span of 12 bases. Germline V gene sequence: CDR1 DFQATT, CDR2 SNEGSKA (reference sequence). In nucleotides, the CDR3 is TGCAGTGCTAGTCGTAGTTGGGGCTACAATGAGCAGTTCTTC. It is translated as CSASRSWGYNEQFF.

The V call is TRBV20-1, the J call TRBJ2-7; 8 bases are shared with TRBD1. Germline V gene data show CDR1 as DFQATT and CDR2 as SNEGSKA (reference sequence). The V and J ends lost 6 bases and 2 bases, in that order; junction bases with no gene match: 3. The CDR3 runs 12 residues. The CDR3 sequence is CSAGRGPYEQYF. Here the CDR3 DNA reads TGCAGTGCGGGCAGGGGGCCCTACGAGCAGTACTTC.